Following are 26 T cell receptor beta chains from one sample sequenced in a study of chemoradiotherapy in HPV16-positive cancers. Sequencing was performed with immunoSEQ multiplex PCR; in TCRdb, only in-frame clones are kept and a portion is missing. The sample includes 12,000 or so clones, more than 75% of them seen just once. Sample acquisition took place from a patient who underwent chemoradiotherapy. All receptors come from a human donor with HPV-associated anogenital cancer.

In its sample, this clone was seen a few times. This chain connects TRBV2 to TRBJ2-5; 9 nucleotides agree with TRBD1. V trimming: 10 bases; J trimming: 5 bases; junction bases outside the gene matches: 5. CDR1 is SNHLY, CDR2 FYNNEI, per germline. This CDR3 spans 12 amino acids. CDR3 DNA: TGTGCCACACAGGGGGCTGGGGAGACCCAGTACTTC. Translated: CATQGAGETQYF. The variable domain in full, with the rest retrieved from reference TRBV2 and TRBJ2-5, is EPEVTQTPSHQVTQMGQEVILRCVPISNHLYFYWYRQILGQKVEFLVSFYNNEISEKSEIFDDQFSVERPDGSNFTLKIRSTKLEDSAMYFCATQGAGETQYFGPGTRLLVL.

This chain uses TRBV30 with TRBJ2-4; D is perhaps TRBD2 (5 bases). Between the trimmed V and J ends, which lost 8 bases and 3 bases, there was a span of 14 bases. The CDR3 sequence is 13 residues long. The germline gives CDR1 GTSNPN, CDR2 SVGIG (reference sequence). The CDR3 nucleotides are TGTGCCGGCGGCGGACTGAGCAAAAACATTCAGTACTTC. Protein sequence: CAGGGLSKNIQYF.

Only one count was recorded for this clone. Different DNA sequences within this sample yield the same CDR3. The chain recombines TRBV5-1 with TRBJ1-5; D may be TRBD1 (5 bases). The CDR3 covers 13 residues. Germline assignment: CDR1 SGHRS and CDR2 YFSETQ. V shed 2 bases and J shed 4 bases, with 7 bases lying between them. For the CDR3, the DNA is TGCGCCAGCAGCTTTGACAGTAATCAGCCCCAGCATTTT. The encoded protein is CASSFDSNQPQHF. Filled out from reference TRBV5-1 and TRBJ1-5, the complete variable domain reads KAGVTQTPRYLIKTRGQQVTLSCSPISGHRSVSWYQQTPGQGLQFLFEYFSETQRNKGNFPGRFSGRQFSNSRSEMNVSTLELGDSALYLCASSFDSNQPQHFGDGTRLSIL.

The chain combines TRBV27 with TRBJ2-2; 8 bases are a match to TRBD1. Trimming took 5 bases from V and 3 from J; bases not matched to a gene: 14. This CDR3 is 18 amino acids long. Germline CDR1 is MNHEY and CDR2 is SMNVEV (reference sequence). The CDR3 DNA reads as TGTGCCAGCAGTACCACCAGGACAGGGCCGGGGTACACCGGGGAGCTGTTTTTT. Translating it yields CASSTTRTGPGYTGELFF.

The genes are TRBV7-6 and TRBJ1-5; tentative D call: TRBD1 (6 bases). The germline V gene encodes CDR1 SGHVS and CDR2 FNYEAQ. This CDR3 region has 15 residues. The V and J ends lost 5 bases and 4 bases respectively, with 15 bases between them. Here the CDR3 reads CASSLTDSGNQPQHF. CDR3 sequence (DNA): TGTGCCAGCAGCCTAACGGACAGTGGGAATCAGCCCCAGCATTTT.

On this clone: The same CDR3 also results from other DNA sequences found in this sample. V gene TRBV7-8 combines with J gene TRBJ1-2; 8 nucleotides line up with TRBD1. V lost 5 bases to trimming and J lost 0 bases; unmatched junction nucleotides: 11. CDR1 is SGHVS and CDR2 is FQNEAQ in the germline V gene. The CDR3 spans 17 residues. The CDR3 DNA reads as TGTGCCAGCAGCCTGGGACAGGCGGTCATGGCTAACTATGGCTACACCTTC. The encoded protein is CASSLGQAVMANYGYTF.

The rearrangement links TRBV7-6 to TRBJ1-4; 7 bases agree with TRBD1. CDR3 length: 15 amino acids. With 1 base clipped from V and 9 bases from J, the junction kept 8 bases outside the gene matches. Germline CDR1 and CDR2: SGHVS and FNYEAQ. CDR3 sequence: CASSLETGSFKKLFF. As DNA, the CDR3 is TGTGCCAGCAGCTTAGAGACAGGGTCTTTTAAAAAACTGTTTTTT.

The chain joins TRBV7-9 to TRBJ1-1; 8 nucleotides align to TRBD1. CDR3 length: 15 residues. Trimming at V came to 5 bases and at J to 0 bases, leaving 5 bases not matched to a gene. Germline CDR1 and CDR2: SEHNR and FQNEAQ (reference sequence). The CDR3 nucleotides read TGTGCCAGCAGCCAAAAGGACAGGGTGAACACTGAAGCTTTCTTT. Amino acid sequence: CASSQKDRVNTEAFF.

J is TRBJ2-6 and V is TRBV5-8; TRBD1 is a possible D gene (6 bases). This CDR3 is built from 16 residues. Per germline, CDR1 SGHTS and CDR2 YDEGEE. Trimming took off 0 bases at V and 2 bases at J, with 9 bases between the two ends. CDR3 sequence: CASSLEQGPGANVLTF. The CDR3 DNA reads TGTGCCAGCAGCTTGGAACAGGGACCTGGGGCCAACGTCCTGACTTTC.

The chain uses TRBV19 and TRBJ2-7; TRBD1 matches at 7 bases. CDR3 size: 14 residues. J was trimmed by 0 bases and V by 5 bases; bases with no gene match: 4. Germline V CDR1 and CDR2: LNHDA, SQIVND (reference sequence). The CDR3 loop is CASSWGQTSYEQYF. CDR3 sequence (DNA): TGTGCCAGTAGTTGGGGACAGACCTCCTACGAGCAGTACTTC.

The rearrangement joins TRBV9 to TRBJ2-1; D ambiguous. V lost 3 bases, J lost 4 bases, and 8 bases lay in between. Germline V gene data show CDR1 as SGDLS and CDR2 as YYNGEE. The CDR3 contains 13 residues. The CDR3 DNA reads as TGTGCCAGCAGCGCCTCAGATTACAATGAGCAGTTCTTC. It specifies CASSASDYNEQFF.

This clone was seen a handful of times. This chain connects TRBV19 to TRBJ1-2, with TRBD1 matching over 11 bases. Trimming at V came to 9 bases and at J to 4 bases, leaving 7 bases not matched to a gene. Germline CDR1 and CDR2: LNHDA and SQIVND (reference sequence). The CDR3 is made up of 14 amino acids. The CDR3 spells CASQSGQGAYGYTF. The CDR3, as DNA: TGTGCCAGCCAATCCGGACAGGGGGCCTATGGCTACACCTTC.

The chain is built from TRBV27 and TRBJ1-4; tentative D call: TRBD1 (6 bases). Germline CDR1 MNHEY, CDR2 SMNVEV (reference sequence). There are 16 residues in the CDR3. With 6 bases removed from V and 6 bases from J, the gap between germline ends came to 20 bases. The CDR3: CASRPNAAGADEKLFF. CDR3 nucleotide sequence: TGTGCCAGCAGACCAAACGCGGCAGGGGCGGATGAAAAACTGTTTTTT.

The rearrangement uses TRBV5-6 and TRBJ2-7; D is unclear. Germline V lookup: CDR1 SGHDT, CDR2 YYEEEE. The V end lost 3 bases, the J end lost 6 bases, and 19 bases lay between the germline ends. The CDR3 runs 15 residues. The CDR3 region is CASSSEILLLGEQYF. CDR3 nucleotide sequence: TGTGCCAGCAGCTCTGAAATCCTGTTGTTGGGCGAGCAGTACTTC.

The J gene is TRBJ2-3, the V gene TRBV15; 7 nucleotides line up with TRBD2. J was trimmed by 3 bases and V by 3 bases; bases with no gene match: 6. This CDR3 has 15 residues. Germline lookup yields CDR1 LNHNV and CDR2 YYDKDF (reference sequence). The CDR3 bases are TGTGCCACCAGCAGCGTTGCGGGGGTGACAGATACGCAGTATTTT. Amino acid sequence: CATSSVAGVTDTQYF.

The rearrangement uses TRBV19 and TRBJ2-5; D call uncertain. Trimming left V 2 bases short and J 5 bases short, with 18 bases between. The germline V gene has CDR1 LNHDA and CDR2 SQIVND (reference sequence). The CDR3 is 16 residues long. CDR3 in amino acids: CASSILGSGGDETQYF. CDR3 bases: TGTGCCAGTAGTATACTTGGTTCGGGTGGAGATGAGACCCAGTACTTC.

The V gene is TRBV28, the J gene TRBJ1-4, with TRBD1 matching 7 bases. This CDR3 contains 15 residues. The junction had 2 bases not matched to a gene; V was cut back by 4 bases and J by 0 bases. The germline CDR1 and CDR2 sequences are MDHEN and SYDVKM. CDR3 amino acids: CASSSRGSTNEKLFF. As DNA, the CDR3 is TGTGCCAGCAGTTCCAGGGGGTCAACTAATGAAAAACTGTTTTTT.

This clone has only one observation. Here the CDR3 DNA reads TGTGCCAGCAGCGGACCCTTTGGGGGGCTCACAGATACGCAGTATTTT. Amino acids: CASSGPFGGLTDTQYF. The rearrangement uses TRBV9 and TRBJ2-3; the D call may be TRBD1 or TRBD2 (6 bases each). The CDR3 has 16 amino acids. The V gene's germline CDR1 is SGDLS and CDR2 YYNGEE. Between the trimmed V and J ends, which lost 3 bases and 2 bases, there was a span of 16 bases. The entire variable domain, with the rest obtained from reference TRBV9 and TRBJ2-3, is as follows: DSGVTQTPKHLITATGQRVTLRCSPRSGDLSVYWYQQSLDQGLQFLIQYYNGEERAKGNILERFSAQQFPDLHSELNLSSLELGDSALYFCASSGPFGGLTDTQYFGPGTRLTVL.

V and J are TRBV19 and TRBJ2-1; D possibly matches TRBD1 or TRBD2 (5 bases each). CDR3 length equals 15 residues. Deletions cut 3 bases from V and 0 bases from J, with 9 bases between. CDR1 is LNHDA, CDR2 SQIVND, per germline (reference sequence). CDR3 coding DNA: TGTGCCAGTAGTATCCAGGGACCCTCCTACAATGAGCAGTTCTTC. Amino acids: CASSIQGPSYNEQFF. Together with reference TRBV19 and TRBJ2-1, the CDR3 gives the full variable domain: DGGITQSPKYLFRKEGQNVTLSCEQNLNHDAMYWYRQDPGQGLRLIYYSQIVNDFQKGDIAEGYSVSREKKESFPLTVTSAQKNPTAFYLCASSIQGPSYNEQFFGPGTRLTVL.

This clone was picked up one time. This chain joins TRBV7-6 and TRBJ2-1; D remains ambiguous. This CDR3 comprises 13 residues. Trimming stripped 4 bases from V and 4 bases from J, with 8 bases between. The germline V gene has CDR1 SGHVS and CDR2 FNYEAQ. CDR3: CASSSDAYNEQFF. CDR3 sequence (DNA): TGTGCCAGCAGCTCCGATGCTTACAATGAGCAGTTCTTC. Variable domain in full (rest from reference TRBV7-6 and TRBJ2-1): GAGVSQSPRYKVTKRGQDVALRCDPISGHVSLYWYRQALGQGPEFLTYFNYEAQQDKSGLPNDRFSAERPEGSISTLTIQRTEQRDSAMYRCASSSDAYNEQFFGPGTRLTVL.

The chain is built from TRBV14 and TRBJ1-5, with 9 bases lining up with TRBD1. The ends lost 0 bases at V and 6 bases at J; junction bases unmatched: 9. CDR3 length: 17 residues. Germline lookup yields CDR1 SGHDN and CDR2 FVKESK. This CDR3 is CASSQEQEGQGPQPQHF. The CDR3 DNA is TGTGCCAGCAGCCAAGAACAGGAAGGACAGGGGCCTCAGCCCCAGCATTTT.

CDR3 residues: CASSTTPFGELFF. CDR3 DNA: TGTGCCAGCAGCACCACTCCCTTCGGCGAACTGTTTTTT. The rearrangement uses TRBV7-2 and TRBJ1-4; D not resolved. Germline V gene lookup returns CDR1 SGHTA and CDR2 FQGNSA. The length of the CDR3 is 13 residues. V was pared by 5 bases and J by 12 bases, with 16 bases between.

The chain carries TRBV6-1 and TRBJ1-1; 7 nucleotides line up with TRBD1. J was trimmed by 0 bases and V by 3 bases; bases with no gene match: 4. The germline gives CDR1 MNHNS, CDR2 SASEGT. The CDR3 runs to 15 residues. CDR3 loop: CASSEGTAMNTEAFF. In nucleotides, the CDR3 is TGTGCCAGCAGTGAGGGGACAGCCATGAACACTGAAGCTTTCTTT.

V and J are TRBV6-6 and TRBJ1-5; 8 bases align to TRBD1. Germline lookup yields CDR1 MNHNY and CDR2 SVGAGI (reference sequence). Losses at the gene ends were 0 bases for V and 7 bases for J; bases not matched to a gene: 5. CDR3 size: 15 residues. The CDR3: CASSYSRQGPQPQHF. The CDR3 nucleotides are TGTGCCAGCAGTTACTCGAGACAGGGGCCACAGCCCCAGCATTTT.

This sequence joins TRBV27 and TRBJ1-2; 7 nucleotides line up with TRBD1. V lost 3 bases and J lost 4; bases outside the gene matches: 8. The CDR3 is 15 residues long. From germline, CDR1 is MNHEY and CDR2 SMNVEV (reference sequence). The DNA of the CDR3 is TGTGCCAGCAGTTTGGGACAGCTTCCTGTCTATGGCTACACCTTC. Protein: CASSLGQLPVYGYTF.

DNA for the CDR3: TGTGCCAGCAGCCAAGATAAAGGGAGGGAGTTGAGCGGCTACACCTTC. It specifies CASSQDKGRELSGYTF. The chain combines TRBV4-2 with TRBJ1-2; D is ambiguous. Germline V CDR1 and CDR2: LGHNA, YNFKEQ. Trimming stripped 0 bases from V and 8 bases from J, with 19 bases between. The CDR3 loop spans 16 amino acids.